This TCR beta chain was identified in a study of T cell repertoires in ileal Crohn's disease. Study at large: About half received postoperative treatment, some ten with thiopurines and some 19 anti-TNF. General study results and limits: All patients with clonality above 26.8% had endoscopic recurrence.

The V gene lost 5 bases and the J gene lost 2 bases, with 7 bases spanning the gap. The CDR3 is made up of 13 amino acids. Germline CDR1 reads WSHSY; CDR2 reads SAAADI. Turning to this clone: The antigen is unknown.

Clones were read by immunoSEQ multiplex PCR, and TCRdb kept only the in-frame ones, dropping some. The sample records 13,000 to 15,000 clones, roughly 85% being singletons. The chain has TRBV10-2 and TRBJ1-5, with a possible D match to TRBD1 (5 bases). This receptor was taken from an adult with Crohn's disease. Sequencing was done on a sample of ileal tissue. The CDR3 DNA is TGCGCCAGCAGTCAACAGGGCAATCAGCCCCAGCATTTT. Amino acid sequence: CASSQQGNQPQHF.